This is a list of T cell receptor beta chains from one sample in a study of blood T cell repertoires in COVID-19. This table comes from immunoSEQ multiplex PCR, and its TCRdb copy is limited to in-frame clones, with some not included. The profile shows about 130,000 clones, about 79% of them singletons. The sample taken for sequencing was PBMCs or T cells enriched from blood (not recorded which). The receptors derive from a man aged 50-59 years who had recovered from COVID-19. Both conserved end residues are part of each CDR3. D genes are given only for firm matches. Size values are once, few and many counts, or a class for expanded clones, and some rows have none.

J gene,D gene,V gene,clone size,CDR3 DNA,CDR3 protein
TRBJ2-7,TRBD1,TRBV4-3,NA,TGCGCCAGCAGCCATAGGACAGGAAACTACGAGCAGTACTTC,CASSHRTGNYEQYF
TRBJ1-1,TRBD1,TRBV28,NA,TGTGCCAGTGAATGGGTTGGACAGGGGAGCACTGAAGCTTTCTTT,CASEWVGQGSTEAFF
TRBJ2-5,NA,TRBV19,NA,TGTGCCAGTTCGGAGCTACGACAAGAGACCCAGTACTTC,CASSELRQETQYF
TRBJ2-5,TRBD1,TRBV27,NA,TGTGCCAGCAGGCAGGGGGCTCGAGAGACCCAGTACTTC,CASRQGARETQYF
TRBJ1-3,NA,TRBV6-5,NA,TGTGCCAGCAGTACCCGGTCCCGCTCTGGAAACACCATATATTTT,CASSTRSRSGNTIYF
TRBJ1-2,TRBD1,TRBV6-6,NA,TGTGCCAGCAGTCTGAACTCGGGACAGCTAAACTATGGCTACACCTTC,CASSLNSGQLNYGYTF
TRBJ2-4,TRBD1,TRBV11-2,few,TGTGCCAGCAGCTTAGGAGGGAGCACAGGGGTCGTCTTC,CASSLGGSTGVVF
TRBJ2-3,TRBD2,TRBV3-1/TRBV3-2,NA,TGTGCCAGCAGCCGACTAGCGGGGAGCACAGATACGCAGTATTTT,CASSRLAGSTDTQYF
TRBJ2-2,TRBD2,TRBV6-2/TRBV6-3,once,TGTGCCAGCAGCGAGACTAGCGGGGGGGCCCCCGCCGGGGAGCTGTTTTTT,CASSETSGGAPAGELFF
TRBJ1-1,NA,TRBV4-3,NA,TGCGCCAGCAGCCAAGATCGGGCAGGGTTCGCAACTGAAGCTTTCTTT,CASSQDRAGFATEAFF
TRBJ2-6,NA,TRBV5-1,NA,TGCGCCAGCAGCTTAGGGGCGGCCGTCTCTGGGGCCAACGTCCTGACTTTC,CASSLGAAVSGANVLTF
TRBJ1-6,NA,TRBV2,NA,TGTGCCAGCAGACCCGCGGGGGTAAATTCACCCCTCCACTTT,CASRPAGVNSPLHF
TRBJ1-3,NA,TRBV19,NA,TGTGCCAGTAGTAGGTGGACAGACGATTCTGGAAACACCATATATTTT,CASSRWTDDSGNTIYF
TRBJ1-2,TRBD1,TRBV19,NA,TGTGCCAGTAGTCAGACAACAGGGGTCGGCTATGGCTACACCTTC,CASSQTTGVGYGYTF
TRBJ2-2,NA,TRBV7-2,NA,TGTGCCAGTAAAGGGCAGGGTACCGGGGAGCTGTTTTTT,CASKGQGTGELFF
TRBJ1-2,NA,TRBV6-5,few,TGTGCCAGCCTTCGTGGACAGACGAACTATGGCTACACCTTC,CASLRGQTNYGYTF
TRBJ1-1,TRBD1,TRBV10-3,NA,TGTGCCATCAGTGAAAAACAGGGGAAGAACACTGAAGCTTTCTTT,CAISEKQGKNTEAFF
TRBJ1-2,TRBD1,TRBV19,NA,TGTGCCAGTAGTATTACAGGGGGCGCGTTTGTTGGCTACACCTTC,CASSITGGAFVGYTF
TRBJ1-3,NA,TRBV28,NA,TGTGCCAGCAGTTTATATTTGATGGGGGGTTCTGGAAACACCATATATTTT,CASSLYLMGGSGNTIYF
TRBJ1-3,NA,TRBV28,NA,TGTGCCAGCAGTGCCTCAGGGGTTCCCCGCCTCTCTGGAAACACCATATATTTT,CASSASGVPRLSGNTIYF